The 3 T cell receptor beta chains reported below all come from one sample, sequenced in a study of T cell responses to AZD1222 COVID-19 vaccine. Only in-frame clones appear in the TCRdb table, and some are missing; sequencing was by immunoSEQ multiplex PCR. The top ten hold around 10% of the sample, which has roughly 100,000 clones, 88% seen once. The material was peripheral blood, obtained on day 0 of AZD1222 vaccination. The receptor set was obtained from an adult in good health.

The chain combines TRBV12-3 or TRBV12-4 with TRBJ1-1; D not resolved. The V gene lost 7 bases and the J gene lost 5 bases, with 11 bases spanning the gap. The CDR3 contains 12 residues. The CDR3, as DNA: TGTGCCAGCACCCTCGGACGTACTGAAGCTTTCTTT. Protein: CASTLGRTEAFF.

The V call is TRBV5-1, the J call TRBJ2-5, with a tentative D call TRBD2 (5 bases). This CDR3 has 14 residues. Germline V gene sequence: CDR1 SGHRS, CDR2 YFSETQ. The V end lost 4 bases, the J end lost 4 bases, and 14 bases lay between the germline ends. This CDR3 reads CASSVGSGGETQYF. CDR3 in DNA: TGCGCCAGCAGCGTGGGTTCAGGAGGAGAGACCCAGTACTTC.

This clone appeared a single time. J is TRBJ1-2 and V is TRBV11-2; 9 nucleotides agree with TRBD1. This CDR3 has 13 amino acids. Germline lookup yields CDR1 SGHAT and CDR2 FQNNGV. Unmatched junction bases numbered 5, after V lost 6 bases and J lost 6 bases. CDR3 nucleotide sequence: TGTGCCAGCAGAAATACAGGGGGCGATGGCTACACCTTC. Amino acid sequence: CASRNTGGDGYTF.